This T cell receptor beta chain emerged from a study of blood T cell repertoires in COVID-19. On the study more broadly: The analysed material was cDNA or gDNA that came from T cells, B-cell-depleted T cells, or PBMCs.

V lost 11 bases, J lost 3 bases, and 5 bases stayed unmatched. Germline CDR1 is MDHEN and CDR2 is SYDVKM. The CDR3 is 13 amino acids. The protocol was immunoSEQ multiplex PCR, while the TCRdb copy is restricted to in-frame clones and leaves out a portion. There are about 190,000 clones in the sample; approximately 82% occur only once, and 2.9% lies in the top ten. This clone was seen only once. The gene calls are TRBV28 and TRBJ1-3; the match to TRBD1 covers 9 bases. Sample: peripheral blood. The clonotype originates from a man aged 50 to 60 with active or convalescent COVID-19. The CDR3 here is CAGGQGGGNTIYF. CDR3 DNA sequence: TGTGCCGGGGGACAGGGTGGTGGAAACACCATATATTTT.